Reported below is one TCR beta chain. These data come from a study of shared clonotypes between healthy human individuals. The study enrolled healthy HIV-negative adults without recent acute infections or vaccinations as donors. Researchers partitioned CD4+ cells into CD45RA+ naive and CD45RA-negative memory subsets. The CDR3 has 14 residues. Trimming pared 6 bases from V and 0 bases from J, leaving 8 bases between. Germline-derived CDR1 and CDR2 are MNHNY and SVGAGI (reference sequence). Running of the assay took place at deep level. Some clones are missing from TCRdb's copy, which holds only in-frame ones; the method was immunoSEQ multiplex PCR. Here the sample spans millions of clones, 85% to 95% being singletons.

The genes are TRBV6-6 and TRBJ1-4; possible D gene TRBD1, 6 bases. The receptor was isolated from a man aged 18-30 years in good health. Sequenced: naive CD4+ T cells sorted from blood. Subset meaning: CD45RA+ positively selected. The CDR3 sequence: CASRNRATNEKLFF. Written as DNA, the CDR3 is TGTGCCAGCAGGAACAGGGCAACTAATGAAAAACTGTTTTTT.